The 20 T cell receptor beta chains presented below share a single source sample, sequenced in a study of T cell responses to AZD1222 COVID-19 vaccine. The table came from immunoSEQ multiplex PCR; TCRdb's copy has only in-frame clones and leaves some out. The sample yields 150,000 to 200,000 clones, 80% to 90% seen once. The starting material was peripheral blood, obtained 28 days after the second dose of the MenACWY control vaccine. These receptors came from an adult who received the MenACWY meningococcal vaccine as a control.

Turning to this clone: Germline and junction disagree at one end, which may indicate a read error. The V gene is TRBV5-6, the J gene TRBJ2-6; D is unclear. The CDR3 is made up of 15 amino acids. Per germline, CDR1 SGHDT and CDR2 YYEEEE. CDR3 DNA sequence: TGTGCCGGCAGCCCCACCCAAACTGGGGCCAACGTCCTGACTTTC. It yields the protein CAGSPTQTGANVLTF.

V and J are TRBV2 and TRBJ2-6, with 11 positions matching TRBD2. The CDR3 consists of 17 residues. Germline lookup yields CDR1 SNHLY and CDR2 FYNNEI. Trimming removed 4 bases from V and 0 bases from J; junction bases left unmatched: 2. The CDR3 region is CASSVTSGNSGANVLTF. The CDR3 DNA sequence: TGTGCCAGCAGTGTGACTAGCGGGAACTCTGGGGCCAACGTCCTGACTTTC.

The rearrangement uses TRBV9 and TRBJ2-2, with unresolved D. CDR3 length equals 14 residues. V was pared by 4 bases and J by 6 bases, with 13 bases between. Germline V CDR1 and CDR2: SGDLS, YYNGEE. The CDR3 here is CASSTPDWAGELFF. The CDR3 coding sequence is TGTGCCAGCAGCACCCCCGATTGGGCCGGGGAGCTGTTTTTT.

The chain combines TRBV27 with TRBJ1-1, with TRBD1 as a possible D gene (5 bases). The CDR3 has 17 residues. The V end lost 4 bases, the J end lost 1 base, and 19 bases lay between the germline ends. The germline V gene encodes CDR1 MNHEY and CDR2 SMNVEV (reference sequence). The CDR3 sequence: CASSSQGKPRKNTEAFF. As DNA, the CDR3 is TGTGCCAGCAGTTCTCAGGGCAAACCCCGGAAGAACACTGAAGCTTTCTTT.

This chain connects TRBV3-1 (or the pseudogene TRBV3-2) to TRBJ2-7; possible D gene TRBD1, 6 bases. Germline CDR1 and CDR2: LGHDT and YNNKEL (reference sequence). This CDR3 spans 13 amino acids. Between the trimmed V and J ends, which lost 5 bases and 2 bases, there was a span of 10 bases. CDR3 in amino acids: CASSLGQTYEQYF. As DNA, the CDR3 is TGTGCCAGCAGCTTAGGACAGACCTACGAGCAGTACTTC.

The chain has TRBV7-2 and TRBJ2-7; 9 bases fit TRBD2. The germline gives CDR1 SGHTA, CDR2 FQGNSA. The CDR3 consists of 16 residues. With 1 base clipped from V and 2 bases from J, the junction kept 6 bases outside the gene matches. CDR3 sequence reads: CASSLVGTSQPYEQYF. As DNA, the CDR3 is TGTGCCAGCAGCTTAGTAGGGACTAGCCAACCCTACGAGCAGTACTTC.

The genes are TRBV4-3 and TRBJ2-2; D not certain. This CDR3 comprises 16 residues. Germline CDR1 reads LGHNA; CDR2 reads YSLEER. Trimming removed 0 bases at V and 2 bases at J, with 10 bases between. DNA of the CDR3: TGCGCCAGCAGCCAAGAGGTACCAGCTAACACCGGGGAGCTGTTTTTT. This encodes CASSQEVPANTGELFF.

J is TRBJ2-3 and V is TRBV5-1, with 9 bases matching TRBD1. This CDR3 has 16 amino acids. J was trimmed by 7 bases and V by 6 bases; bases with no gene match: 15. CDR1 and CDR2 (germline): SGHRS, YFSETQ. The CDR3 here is CASTTRPGQGHYTQYF. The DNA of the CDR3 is TGCGCCAGCACCACAAGACCGGGACAGGGACACTATACGCAGTATTTT.

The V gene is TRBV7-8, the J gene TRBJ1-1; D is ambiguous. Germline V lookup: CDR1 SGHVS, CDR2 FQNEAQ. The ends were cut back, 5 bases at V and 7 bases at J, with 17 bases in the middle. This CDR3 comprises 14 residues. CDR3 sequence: CASSPQWDSLEAFF. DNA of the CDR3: TGTGCCAGCAGCCCGCAGTGGGATTCCCTTGAAGCTTTCTTT. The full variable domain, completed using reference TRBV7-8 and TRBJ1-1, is GAGVSQSPRYKVAKRGQDVALRCDPISGHVSLFWYQQALGQGPEFLTYFQNEAQLDKSGLPSDRFFAERPEGSVSTLKIQRTQQEDSAVYLCASSPQWDSLEAFFGQGTRLTVV.

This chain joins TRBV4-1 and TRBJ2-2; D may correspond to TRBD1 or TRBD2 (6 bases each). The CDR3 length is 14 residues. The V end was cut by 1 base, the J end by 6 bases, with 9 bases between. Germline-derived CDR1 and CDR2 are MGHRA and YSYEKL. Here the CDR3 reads CASSQVGGAGELFF. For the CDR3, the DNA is TGCGCCAGCAGCCAAGTGGGGGGCGCCGGGGAGCTGTTTTTT.

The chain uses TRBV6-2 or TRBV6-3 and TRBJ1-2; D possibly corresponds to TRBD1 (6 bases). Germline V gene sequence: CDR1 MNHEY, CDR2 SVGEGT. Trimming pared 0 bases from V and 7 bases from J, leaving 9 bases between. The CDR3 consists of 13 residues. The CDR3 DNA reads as TGTGCCAGCAGTTACTCTTCAGGGGCTGGCTACACCTTC. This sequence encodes CASSYSSGAGYTF.

CDR3 DNA: TGTGCCAGCAGCCGAGCCAGGGGGAATCAGCCCCAGCATTTT. Its translation is CASSRARGNQPQHF. The V call is TRBV5-7, the J call TRBJ1-5; 7 bases are shared with TRBD1. Being an ORF, TRBV5-7 has a function that is uncertain. Losses at the gene ends were 4 bases for V and 4 bases for J; bases not matched to a gene: 5. There are 14 residues in the CDR3.

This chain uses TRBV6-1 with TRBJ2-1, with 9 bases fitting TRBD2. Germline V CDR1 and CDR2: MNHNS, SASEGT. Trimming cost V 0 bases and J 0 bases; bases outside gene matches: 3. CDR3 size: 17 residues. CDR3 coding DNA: TGTGCCAGCAGTGAAGCGTATAGCGGGGGCTCCTACAATGAGCAGTTCTTC. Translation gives CASSEAYSGGSYNEQFF.

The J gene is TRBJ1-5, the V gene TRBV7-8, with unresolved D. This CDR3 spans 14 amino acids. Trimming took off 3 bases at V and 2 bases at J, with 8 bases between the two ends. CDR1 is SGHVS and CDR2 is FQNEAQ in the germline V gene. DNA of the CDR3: TGTGCCAGCAGCTTTTCCGGGGGCAATCAGCCCCAGCATTTT. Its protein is CASSFSGGNQPQHF.

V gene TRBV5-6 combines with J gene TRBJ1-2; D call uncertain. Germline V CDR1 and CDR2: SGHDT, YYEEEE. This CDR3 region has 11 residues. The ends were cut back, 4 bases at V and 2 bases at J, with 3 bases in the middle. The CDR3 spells CASSQNYGYTF. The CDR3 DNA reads TGTGCCAGCAGCCAAAACTATGGCTACACCTTC.

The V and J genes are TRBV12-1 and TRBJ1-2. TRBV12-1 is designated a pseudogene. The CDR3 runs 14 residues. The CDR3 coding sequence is TGTGCCAGCAGCTTTGAGCGTTTTAACTATGGCTACACCTTC. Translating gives CASSFERFNYGYTF.

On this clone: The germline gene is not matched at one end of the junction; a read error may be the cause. This chain's CDR3 is CASTSRLMNAGELFF. CDR3 nucleotides: TGTGCCAGCACTTCTCGCCTCATGAACGCCGGGGAGCTGTTTTTT. The chain is built from TRBV28 and TRBJ2-2; D is unclear. Germline CDR1 MDHEN, CDR2 SYDVKM. The CDR3 has 15 amino acids.

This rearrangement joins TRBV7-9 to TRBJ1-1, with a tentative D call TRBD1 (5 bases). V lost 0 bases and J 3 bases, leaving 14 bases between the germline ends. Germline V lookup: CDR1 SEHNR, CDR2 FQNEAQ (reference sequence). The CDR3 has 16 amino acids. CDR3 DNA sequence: TGTGCCAGCAGCTTAGCGGGGGTCAACTATGACACTGAAGCTTTCTTT. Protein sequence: CASSLAGVNYDTEAFF.

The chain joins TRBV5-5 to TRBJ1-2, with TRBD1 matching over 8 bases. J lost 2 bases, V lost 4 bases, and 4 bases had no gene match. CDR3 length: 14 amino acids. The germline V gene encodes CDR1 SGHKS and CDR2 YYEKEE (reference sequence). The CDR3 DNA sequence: TGTGCCAGCAGCGGCCGGACAGGGAACTATGGCTACACCTTC. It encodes CASSGRTGNYGYTF.

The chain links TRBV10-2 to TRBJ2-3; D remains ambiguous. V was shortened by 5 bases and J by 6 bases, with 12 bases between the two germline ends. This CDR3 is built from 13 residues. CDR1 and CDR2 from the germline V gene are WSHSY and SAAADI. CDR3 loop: CASSSGQADTQYF. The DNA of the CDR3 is TGCGCCAGCAGTTCAGGCCAAGCGGATACGCAGTATTTT.